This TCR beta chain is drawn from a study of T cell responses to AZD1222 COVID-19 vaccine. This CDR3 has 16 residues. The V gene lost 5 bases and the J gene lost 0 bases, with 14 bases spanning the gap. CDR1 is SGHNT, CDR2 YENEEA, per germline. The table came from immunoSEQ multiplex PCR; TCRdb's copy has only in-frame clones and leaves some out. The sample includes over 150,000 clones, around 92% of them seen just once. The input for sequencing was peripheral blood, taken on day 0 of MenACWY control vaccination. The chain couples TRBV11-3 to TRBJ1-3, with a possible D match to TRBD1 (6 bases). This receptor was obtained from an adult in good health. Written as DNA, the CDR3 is TGTGCCAGCAGCGCAGGGGCTATTAGCTCTGGAAACACCATATATTTT. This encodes CASSAGAISSGNTIYF.